Described below is a single T cell receptor beta chain sequence and its context. The target antigen is unknown. The CDR3 sequence is 15 residues long. Germline CDR1 and CDR2: MNHEY and SVGAGI. The V and J ends lost 1 base and 3 bases, in that order; junction bases with no gene match: 4. Clones were read by immunoSEQ multiplex PCR, and TCRdb kept only the in-frame ones, dropping some. The sample has more than 50,000 clones; 86% are singletons. These data are taken from a study of OX40 agonist ivuxolimab in advanced cancers. Study summary: Patients received the agonistic anti-OX40 (CD134) antibody ivuxolimab. Of mixed ages from about 23 to 90 and averaging around 60 years, the group was about 80% male. Study observations and caveats: Among the lowest levels of clonal expansion were found in partial responders at 0.1-3.0 mg/kg. Nonresponders included some who also had low normalized T-cell clonal expansion.

The V and J genes are TRBV6-5 and TRBJ1-1; 8 bases are shared with TRBD1. The TCR sequence derives from an adult with an advanced solid tumor such as melanoma, head and neck, liver or kidney cancer. The source material was CD4+ or CD8+ T cells sorted from blood, sampled in a trial of the OX40 agonist ivuxolimab. The CDR3 nucleotides are TGTGCCAGCAGTTACTGGCAGGGGGCGTACACTGAAGCTTTCTTT. Amino acid sequence: CASSYWQGAYTEAFF.